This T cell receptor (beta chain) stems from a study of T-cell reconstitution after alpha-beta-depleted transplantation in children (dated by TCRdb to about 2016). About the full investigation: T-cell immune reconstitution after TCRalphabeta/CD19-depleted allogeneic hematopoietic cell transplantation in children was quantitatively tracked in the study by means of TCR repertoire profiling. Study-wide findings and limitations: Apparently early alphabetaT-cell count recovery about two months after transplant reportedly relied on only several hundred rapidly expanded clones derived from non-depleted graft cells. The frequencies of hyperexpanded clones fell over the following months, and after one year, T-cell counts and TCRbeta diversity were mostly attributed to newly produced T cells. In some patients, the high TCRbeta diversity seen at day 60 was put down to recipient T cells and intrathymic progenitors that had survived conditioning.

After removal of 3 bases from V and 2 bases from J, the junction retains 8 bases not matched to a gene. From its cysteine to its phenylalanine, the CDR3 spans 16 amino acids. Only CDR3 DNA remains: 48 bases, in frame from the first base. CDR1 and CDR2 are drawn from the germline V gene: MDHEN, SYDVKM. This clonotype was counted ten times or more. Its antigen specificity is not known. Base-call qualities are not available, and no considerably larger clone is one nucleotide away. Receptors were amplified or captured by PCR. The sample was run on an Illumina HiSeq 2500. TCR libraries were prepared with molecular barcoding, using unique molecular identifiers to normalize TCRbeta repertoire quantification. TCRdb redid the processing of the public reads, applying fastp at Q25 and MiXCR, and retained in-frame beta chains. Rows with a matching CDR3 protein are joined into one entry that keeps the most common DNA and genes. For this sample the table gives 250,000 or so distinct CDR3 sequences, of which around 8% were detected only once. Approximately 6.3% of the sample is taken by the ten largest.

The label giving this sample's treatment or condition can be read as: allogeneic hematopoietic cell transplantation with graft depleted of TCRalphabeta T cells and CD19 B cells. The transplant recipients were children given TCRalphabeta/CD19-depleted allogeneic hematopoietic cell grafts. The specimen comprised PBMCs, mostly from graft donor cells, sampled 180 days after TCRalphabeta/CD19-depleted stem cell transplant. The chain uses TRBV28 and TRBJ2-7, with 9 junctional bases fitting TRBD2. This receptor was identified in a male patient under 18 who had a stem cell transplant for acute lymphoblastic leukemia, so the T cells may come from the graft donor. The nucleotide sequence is TGTGCCAGCAGTTTGAGAGGACTAGCGAGGGCCTACGAGCAGTACTTC. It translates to CASSLRGLARAYEQYF.